The source of this T cell receptor beta chain is a study of blood T cell repertoires in COVID-19. About the study: COVID-19 samples collected from the United States, Italy and Spain covered acute and convalescent phases. PBMCs, B-cell-depleted T cells, or T cells provided the cDNA or gDNA that made up the material.

Original methodology: Amplified reference gene primers provided the basis for estimating nucleated cell counts. Using immunoSEQ multiplex PCR, the repertoire was profiled, and TCRdb retains in-frame clones only, with some absent. V, J and clone size were drawn from that table, and D and trimming were deduced from the DNA. The sample carries some 200,000 clones, 75% to 90% recorded once. Those who participated ranged in age from about 18 to 89 years and resided in 20 to 30 US areas. This clone was detected ten times or more. V was pared by 3 bases and J by 5 bases, with 14 bases between. From germline, CDR1 is SGHRS and CDR2 YFSETQ. This CDR3 region has 15 residues.

Sequenced sample: PBMCs or T cells enriched from blood (not recorded which). The rearrangement joins TRBV5-1 to TRBJ1-4, with D possibly being TRBD1 (6 bases). The sequence derives from a man aged 40-49 years who had recovered from COVID-19. The CDR3, as DNA: TGCGCCAGCAGCTCAGCTATAGGGGGAAATGAAAAACTGTTTTTT. Its protein product is CASSSAIGGNEKLFF.